These 16 T cell receptor beta chains were all obtained from the same sample, sequenced in a study of breast tumors, draining lymph nodes, adjacent tissues listed by TCRdb under 2016. The method behind the library was multiplex PCR. Sequenced on an Illumina HiSeq 2000. TCRdb redid the processing of the public reads, applying fastp at Q25 and MiXCR, and retained in-frame beta chains. For every CDR3 protein sequence, its rows merge into one entry that carries the most common genes and DNA. In this sample the table shows some 21,000 distinct CDR3 sequences, about 38% of which occur a single time. The ten largest account for approximately 24% of the sample. The sample comprised breast tumor tissue. These TCRs come from a female donor with breast cancer. Some clones in this sample may be carry-over from other donors' samples.

This chain uses TRBV4-3 with TRBJ2-3, with TRBD2 identical over 8 bases. The trim removed 0 bases at V and 8 bases at J, leaving 4 bases unmatched. This CDR3 is built from 14 residues. Germline V gene data show CDR1 as LGHNA and CDR2 as YSLEER. The CDR3 DNA reads TGCGCCAGCAGCCAAGATTCTAGCGGGCGTACGCAGTATTTT. As protein: CASSQDSSGRTQYF.

Ten or more counts support this clonotype. The J gene is TRBJ2-2, the V gene TRBV12-3 or TRBV12-4, with D possibly matching TRBD1 (5 bases). Between the trimmed V and J ends, which lost 5 bases and 5 bases, there was a span of 6 bases. This CDR3 is built from 12 residues. CDR3: CASSAGTGELFF. The DNA of the CDR3 is TGTGCCAGCAGTGCAGGGACCGGGGAGCTGTTTTTT.

The sample holds many counts of this clonotype. A much larger clone lies a single base off, so this may be a read error. V usage is TRBV7-9 and J usage is TRBJ2-5; the match to TRBD2 covers 10 bases. The CDR3 is 17 amino acids. The germline V gene has CDR1 SEHNR and CDR2 FQNEAQ (reference sequence). The CDR3 nucleotides are TGTGCCAGCAGCCCCGAGCGACTAGCGGGCCAGCAAGAGCCCCAGTACTTC. This encodes CASSPERLAGQQEPQYF.

This clonotype is medium-sized (0.01 to 0.1%) in the sample. V and J are TRBV30 and TRBJ2-5, with TRBD1 matching over 10 bases. CDR3 length: 15 amino acids. Germline V gene data show CDR1 as GTSNPN and CDR2 as SVGIG (reference sequence). J was trimmed by 5 bases and V by 3 bases; bases with no gene match: 9. CDR3 coding DNA: TGTGCCTGGAGCCCGACAGGGGGCGGAGGGGAGACCCAGTACTTC. Protein product: CAWSPTGGGGETQYF.

As regards this clonotype: A read error is possible here, since a much larger clone lies one base away. V usage is TRBV30 and J usage is TRBJ2-1; tentative D call: TRBD2 (5 bases). Per germline, CDR1 GTSNPN and CDR2 SVGIG (reference sequence). CDR3 length equals 16 residues. The V gene lost 7 bases and the J gene lost 3 bases, with 22 bases spanning the gap. The CDR3 nucleotides are TGTGCCTCAGGCAGTAGCCAACTAGAATTCTACAATGAGCAGTTCTTC. Its protein product is CASGSSQLEFYNEQFF. Together with reference TRBV30 and TRBJ2-1, the CDR3 gives the full variable domain: SQTIHQWPATLVQPVGSPLSLECTVEGTSNPNLYWYRQAAGRGLQLLFYSVGIGQISSEVPQNLSASRPQDRQFILSSKKLLLSDSGFYLCASGSSQLEFYNEQFFGPGTRLTVL.

The CDR3 DNA reads as TGCGCCAGCAGCTTCGCGGAGGGCAACACAGATACGCAGTATTTT. Amino acid sequence: CASSFAEGNTDTQYF. This sequence joins TRBV5-1 and TRBJ2-3; D might be TRBD2 (6 bases). The CDR3 contains 15 residues. Trimming shortened V by 2 bases and J by 2 bases, and 12 bases separated the two germline ends. The germline V gene encodes CDR1 SGHRS and CDR2 YFSETQ.

With respect to this clonotype: A read error may account for a junction end that differs from germline. V is TRBV6-5 and J is TRBJ2-1; D gene uncertain. Looked up from germline, CDR1 is MNHEY and CDR2 is SVGAGI. There are 13 residues in the CDR3. The chain's CDR3 is CASSQSSSNEQFF. The CDR3 coding sequence is TGTGCCAGCAGCCAGTCCTCCTCCAATGAGCAGTTCTTC.

This rearrangement joins TRBV11-2 to TRBJ1-4; no firm D call. CDR3 length: 15 amino acids. Trimming removed 4 bases from V and 8 bases from J, with 17 bases in between. In germline, CDR1 is SGHAT, CDR2 FQNNGV. CDR3 coding DNA: TGTGCCAGCAGCTCGCCGGGCCAAGCTCAGGAAAAACTGTTTTTT. Translating it yields CASSSPGQAQEKLFF.

V and J are TRBV5-4 and TRBJ1-2, with D hard to call. Germline V gene lookup returns CDR1 SGHNT and CDR2 YYREEE (reference sequence). Trimming pared 2 bases from V and 6 bases from J, leaving 17 bases between. The CDR3 has 15 residues. The CDR3 DNA follows: TGTGCCAGCAGCTTCCTGGCGTTCGGGGAAGATGGCTACACCTTC. It yields the protein CASSFLAFGEDGYTF. The variable domain in full, completed from reference TRBV5-4 and TRBJ1-2, reads ETGVTQSPTHLIKTRGQQVTLRCSSQSGHNTVSWYQQALGQGPQFIFQYYREEENGRGNFPPRFSGLQFPNYSSELNVNALELDDSALYLCASSFLAFGEDGYTFGSGTRLTVV.

The J gene is TRBJ1-6, the V gene TRBV20-1; tentatively, D is TRBD1 (6 bases). In germline, CDR1 is DFQATT, CDR2 SNEGSKA (reference sequence). V gave up 6 bases and J gave up 8 bases, with 11 bases separating them. The CDR3 runs 12 residues. The CDR3 region is CSAASGDSPLHF. For the CDR3, the DNA is TGCAGTGCGGCCTCAGGGGATTCACCCCTCCACTTT.

The chain is built from TRBV7-2 and TRBJ1-2, with D possibly being TRBD1 (5 bases). Trimming removed 4 bases from V and 4 bases from J, with 10 bases in between. This CDR3 region has 13 residues. Germline V gives CDR1 SGHTA, CDR2 FQGNSA. Written as DNA, the CDR3 is TGTGCCAGCAGCTCGGGACGGATCTATGGCTACACCTTC. Its translation: CASSSGRIYGYTF.

This clonotype is medium-sized (0.01 to 0.1%) in the sample. V gene TRBV10-1 combines with J gene TRBJ2-5; D assignment may be TRBD1 or TRBD2 (6 bases each). CDR3 length: 14 amino acids. CDR1 and CDR2 (germline): WNHNN, SYGVQD (reference sequence). Trimming pared 0 bases from V and 5 bases from J, leaving 10 bases between. The CDR3, as DNA: TGCGCCAGCAGTGAGTCTGGGGGGCCGGAGACCCAGTACTTC. It specifies CASSESGGPETQYF.

This clonotype was picked up many times. The chain combines TRBV10-3 with TRBJ2-3, with D possibly TRBD2 on 5 matching bases. Looked up from germline, CDR1 is ENHRY and CDR2 is SYGVKD. The CDR3 length is 17 residues. Trimming cost V 0 bases and J 1 base, with 14 bases left between them. CDR3 coding DNA: TGTGCCATCAGTGAGTCGACCCCGGGGAGCCGCACAGATACGCAGTATTTT. Translated: CAISESTPGSRTDTQYF.

This clonotype was seen once. This sequence joins TRBV27 and TRBJ1-3, with D unresolved. The CDR3 length is 17 residues. Trimming pared 6 bases from V and 3 bases from J, leaving 21 bases between. Germline CDR1 MNHEY, CDR2 SMNVEV (reference sequence). This CDR3 reads CASRPAWDYTGGNTIYF. DNA for the CDR3: TGTGCCAGCAGGCCAGCCTGGGATTACACCGGTGGAAACACCATATATTTT.

This clonotype showed up just a few times. The chain has TRBV12-3 or TRBV12-4 and TRBJ2-3, with a weak D call TRBD1 (6 bases). The V end lost 5 bases, the J end lost 2 bases, and 11 bases lay between the germline ends. This CDR3 has 14 amino acids. The CDR3 spells CASSHRDITDTQYF. The DNA for the CDR3 is TGTGCCAGCAGTCACCGGGACATCACAGATACGCAGTATTTT.

This clonotype was detected ten times or more. The chain employs TRBV12-3 or TRBV12-4 and TRBJ2-7, with D perhaps TRBD2 (7 bases). Trimming shortened V by 6 bases and J by 3 bases, and 24 bases separated the two germline ends. This CDR3 spans 17 amino acids. The CDR3 DNA sequence: TGTGCCAGCAGCTTACAACCGCGGGGGCAGGGTCGCTACGAGCAGTACTTC. This gives the protein CASSLQPRGQGRYEQYF.